The next 13 T cell receptor beta chains were all read from a single sample in a study of cytotoxic CD8 clonotypes in ibrutinib-treated CLL. Sequencing was performed with immunoSEQ multiplex PCR; in TCRdb, only in-frame clones are kept and a portion is missing. The sample contains roughly 30,000 clones, approximately 80% of which appear only once. Sequencing used PBMCs, obtained after 36 months of ibrutinib treatment. The receptor source for this set is a human donor with chronic lymphocytic leukemia.

The DNA of the CDR3 is TGTGCCAGCAGCACTGACACATACGAGCAGTACTTC. Translating it yields CASSTDTYEQYF. This chain links TRBV7-9 with TRBJ2-7; no firm D call. This CDR3 contains 12 residues. Germline assignment: CDR1 SEHNR and CDR2 FQNEAQ (reference sequence). Trimming cost V 5 bases and J 4 bases, with 9 bases left between them.

V and J are TRBV7-9 and TRBJ1-2; 10 bases align to TRBD1. The germline CDR1 and CDR2 sequences are SEHNR and FQNEAQ (reference sequence). J lost 7 bases, V lost 5 bases, and 7 bases had no gene match. This CDR3 has 14 residues. The CDR3 loop reads CASSQTTGGLGYTF. The CDR3 DNA reads TGTGCCAGCAGCCAAACGACAGGGGGCCTTGGCTACACCTTC.

The chain recombines TRBV7-9 with TRBJ1-2, with D maybe TRBD1 (5 bases). Between the trimmed V and J ends, which lost 2 bases and 5 bases, there was a span of 18 bases. The CDR3 sequence is 16 residues long. Germline CDR1 is SEHNR and CDR2 is FQNEAQ (reference sequence). Written as DNA, the CDR3 is TGTGCCAGCAGCTTAATGGGGGGACTCGGTCGGTATGGCTACACCTTC. Its protein product is CASSLMGGLGRYGYTF.

The chain employs TRBV27 and TRBJ2-3; unclear D gene. The CDR3 totals 12 residues. Trimming removed 6 bases from V and 2 bases from J, with 6 bases in between. Germline lookup yields CDR1 MNHEY and CDR2 SMNVEV (reference sequence). Here the CDR3 reads CASSTYTDTQYF. The DNA for the CDR3 is TGTGCCAGCAGCACCTACACAGATACGCAGTATTTT.

This clone has only one observation. The CDR3 nucleotides are TGCGCCAGCAGCTTGGAGGCCACCGGCACCGGGGAGCTGTTTTTT. This codes for CASSLEATGTGELFF. The rearrangement uses TRBV5-1 and TRBJ2-2; D unresolved. The germline CDR1 and CDR2 sequences are SGHRS and YFSETQ. The CDR3 extends over 15 amino acids. Trimming stripped 0 bases from V and 4 bases from J, with 10 bases between.

The chain uses TRBV18 and TRBJ1-5; D remains unclear. The CDR3 loop spans 13 amino acids. The V gene's germline CDR1 is KGHSH and CDR2 LQKENI. The V end was cut by 6 bases, the J end by 0 bases, with 6 bases between. As DNA, the CDR3 is TGTGCCAGCTCGCCAGCTAGCAATCAGCCCCAGCATTTT. It encodes CASSPASNQPQHF.

There are a few counts of this clone. V and J are TRBV27 and TRBJ1-5; weak D call: TRBD1 (6 bases). Germline V gives CDR1 MNHEY, CDR2 SMNVEV (reference sequence). This CDR3 region has 15 residues. V lost 4 bases to trimming and J lost 4 bases, with 14 bases between them. The CDR3 here is CASSSFSGTNQPQHF. DNA for the CDR3: TGTGCCAGCAGTTCGTTCTCCGGGACAAATCAGCCCCAGCATTTT.

The rearrangement uses TRBV29-1 and TRBJ1-6; D ambiguous. The germline gives CDR1 SQVTM, CDR2 ANQGSEA. This CDR3 has 13 residues. Trimming cost V 4 bases and J 7 bases, with 11 bases left between them. The CDR3 is CSVGTVPNSPLHF. DNA for the CDR3: TGCAGCGTTGGGACGGTACCCAATTCACCCCTCCACTTT.

This clone showed up just a few times. The rearrangement links TRBV11-2 to TRBJ1-1; TRBD1 matches at 7 bases. The V and J ends lost 5 bases and 11 bases, in that order; junction bases with no gene match: 8. The germline V gene encodes CDR1 SGHAT and CDR2 FQNNGV. This CDR3 comprises 12 residues. CDR3 DNA sequence: TGTGCCAGCAGCGCAGACAGGGCGTCGGCTTTCTTT. Translation: CASSADRASAFF.

The chain recombines TRBV4-3 with TRBJ2-7; the D is unclear. CDR1 is LGHNA, CDR2 YSLEER, per germline. CDR3 length: 15 amino acids. V was pared by 0 bases and J by 2 bases, with 11 bases between. CDR3 region: CASSQELTDTYEQYF. The DNA of the CDR3 is TGCGCCAGCAGCCAAGAATTGACGGATACCTACGAGCAGTACTTC.

Here the CDR3 DNA reads TGCGCCAGCAGACACAGGGTGGACACTGAAGCTTTCTTT. It codes for CASRHRVDTEAFF. V is TRBV10-1 and J is TRBJ1-1, with TRBD1 as a possible D gene (6 bases). The CDR3 totals 13 residues. Per germline, CDR1 WNHNN and CDR2 SYGVQD (reference sequence). Trimming pared 6 bases from V and 3 bases from J, leaving 11 bases between.

V gene TRBV7-6 combines with J gene TRBJ2-7; weak D call: TRBD1 (6 bases). This CDR3 comprises 20 residues. Trimming pared 2 bases from V and 0 bases from J, leaving 26 bases between. CDR1 and CDR2 (germline): SGHVS, FNYEAQ. The CDR3, as DNA: TGTGCCAGCAGCTTACTCGTGTGGGACACGGATATGGGGAGCTCCTACGAGCAGTACTTC. Protein sequence: CASSLLVWDTDMGSSYEQYF.

For the CDR3, the DNA is TGTGCCAGCAGCTTGGCCCCGACGGGGGGAAATTCACCCCTCCACTTT. Protein product: CASSLAPTGGNSPLHF. This chain connects TRBV5-5 to TRBJ1-6; TRBD1 might be the D (5 bases). Germline loops: CDR1 SGHKS, CDR2 YYEKEE (reference sequence). The germline V and J ends were trimmed by 0 bases and 7 bases, with 14 bases remaining between them. This CDR3 is 16 amino acids long.